These T cell receptor beta chains were read from a single sample in a study of blood T cell repertoires in COVID-19. The table came from immunoSEQ multiplex PCR; TCRdb's copy has only in-frame clones and leaves some out. The table lists some 170,000 clones, approximately 80% of them singletons. The sequenced sample consisted of peripheral blood. The receptor source for this set is a man in his sixties with acute or convalescent COVID-19. Each CDR3 is given without its conserved first and last residue.

TRBJ2-2 TRBV7-3 ASSSNSMTGNSGELF
TRBJ2-1 TRBV4-1 ASSQDGSASGFIHEQF
TRBJ2-3 TRBV3-1/TRBV3-2 ASSQAAGGSPTDTQY
TRBJ2-2 TRBV30 AWTRGGLAGAVTGELF
TRBJ2-2 TRBV9 ASSDPGQTNTGELF
TRBJ1-1 TRBV28 ASSPMSQPGAF
TRBJ1-6 TRBV7-3 ASSAGQANSPLH
TRBJ1-1 TRBV5-1 ASSLGQGPTEAF
TRBJ1-2 TRBV5-5 ASSSGPGQGYYGYT
TRBJ1-1 TRBV5-6 ASSPPGDTEAF
TRBJ1-2 TRBV7-2 ASSLGQITNYGYT
TRBJ2-1 TRBV6-2/TRBV6-3 ASSDTGTGDTNEQF
TRBJ1-3 TRBV3-1/TRBV3-2 ASSQDGARTDTIY
TRBJ2-7 TRBV4-1 ASSQDRGSYEQY
TRBJ1-1 TRBV29-1 SVTGGVYGTEAF
TRBJ2-1 TRBV7-6 ASSSGTGGFNEQF
TRBJ2-3 TRBV9 ASSVVGLAGGDTQY
TRBJ1-2 TRBV2 ASSDGGTYGYT
TRBJ1-2 TRBV12-3/TRBV12-4 ASSPRDRDGYT
TRBJ1-5 TRBV2 ASGRGQQNQPQH
TRBJ2-7 TRBV2 ASSEADRFGYEQY
TRBJ1-4 TRBV5-1 ASSTQGAIEKLF
TRBJ1-5 TRBV6-5 ASIEDGVSNQPQH
TRBJ2-1 TRBV24-1 ATSKNRGYNEQF
TRBJ1-2 TRBV2 ASRVTGEYYGYT
TRBJ1-4 TRBV29-1 SVEADRGELF
TRBJ1-2 TRBV6-5 ASSYSGEPNYGYT
TRBJ1-1 TRBV11-2 ASRRLTGETEAF
TRBJ2-1 TRBV4-3 ASSQAPRRGHNEQF